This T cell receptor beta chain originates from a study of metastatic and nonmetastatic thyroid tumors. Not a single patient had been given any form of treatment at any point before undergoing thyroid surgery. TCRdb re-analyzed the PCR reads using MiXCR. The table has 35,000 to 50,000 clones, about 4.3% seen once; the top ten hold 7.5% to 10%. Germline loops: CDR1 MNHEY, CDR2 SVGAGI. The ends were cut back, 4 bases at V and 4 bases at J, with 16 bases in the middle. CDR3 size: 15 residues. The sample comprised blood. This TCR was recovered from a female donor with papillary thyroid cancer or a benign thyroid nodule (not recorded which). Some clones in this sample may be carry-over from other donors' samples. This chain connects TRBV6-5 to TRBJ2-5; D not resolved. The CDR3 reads CASSLSSVSGETQYF. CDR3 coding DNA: TGTGCCAGCAGTTTAAGTTCGGTTTCTGGAGAGACCCAGTACTTC.